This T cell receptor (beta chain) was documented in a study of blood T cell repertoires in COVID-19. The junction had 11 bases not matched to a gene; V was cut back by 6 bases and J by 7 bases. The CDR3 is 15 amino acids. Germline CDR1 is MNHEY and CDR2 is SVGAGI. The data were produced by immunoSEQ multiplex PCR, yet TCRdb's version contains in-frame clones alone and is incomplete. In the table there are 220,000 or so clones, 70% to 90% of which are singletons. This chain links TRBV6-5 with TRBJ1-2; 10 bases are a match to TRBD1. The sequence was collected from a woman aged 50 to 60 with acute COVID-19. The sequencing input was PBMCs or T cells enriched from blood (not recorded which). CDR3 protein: CASRPTGQGRSGYTF. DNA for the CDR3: TGTGCCAGCAGGCCAACGGGACAGGGGCGCAGTGGCTACACCTTC.